The 24 T cell receptor beta chains given below trace back to one sample, sequenced in a study of sequential checkpoint blockade in melanoma. The treatment was: randomized to nivolumab then ipilimumab (arm A) or the reverse (arm B). Method: immunoSEQ multiplex PCR; TCRdb's copy keeps in-frame clones and lacks some. Seen here are 13,000 or so clones, roughly 69% observed once, and the top ten hold under 35%. This sample comprised CD8+ T cells sorted from blood (inferred from file names), obtained from a patient given nivolumab and ipilimumab in sequence. The receptors shown here come from a human donor with melanoma.

The chain employs TRBV13 and TRBJ1-2, with D possibly TRBD1 on 6 matching bases. CDR1 is PRHDT, CDR2 FYEKMQ, per germline (reference sequence). CDR3 length: 10 residues. Between the trimmed V and J ends, which lost 8 bases and 6 bases, there was a span of 7 bases. CDR3 amino acids: CASQGHGYTF. Written as DNA, the CDR3 is TGTGCCAGCCAGGGGCATGGCTACACCTTC.

The chain recombines TRBV14 with TRBJ2-5; D call uncertain. Trimming stripped 2 bases from V and 14 bases from J, with 15 bases between. This CDR3 has 12 residues. Germline V gene lookup returns CDR1 SGHDN and CDR2 FVKESK. DNA of the CDR3: TGTGCCAGCAGCCAAAGCGTTCGCTTTCTATACTTC. It encodes CASSQSVRFLYF.

The chain links TRBV6-1 to TRBJ2-4; tentative D call: TRBD1 (5 bases). CDR3 length equals 16 residues. CDR1 and CDR2 (germline): MNHNS, SASEGT. The V end lost 5 bases, the J end lost 0 bases, and 14 bases lay between the germline ends. CDR3 sequence reads: CASSQGAALAKNIQYF. In DNA form, the CDR3 reads TGTGCCAGCAGTCAAGGGGCAGCCCTAGCCAAAAACATTCAGTACTTC.

CDR3 nucleotides: TGCGCCAGCAGCCCACGCGCGGGCGTCGCTAATGAAAAACTGTTTTTT. Its protein is CASSPRAGVANEKLFF. The rearrangement joins TRBV5-1 to TRBJ1-4; D ambiguous. CDR3 size: 16 residues. CDR1 is SGHRS, CDR2 YFSETQ, per germline. Trimming removed 4 bases at V and 3 bases at J, with 16 bases between.

This chain connects TRBV4-1 to TRBJ1-1; a weak D match, TRBD1 (6 bases). The CDR3 is made up of 15 amino acids. V dropped 4 bases and J dropped 1 base, with 13 bases sitting between them. Germline CDR1 is MGHRA and CDR2 is YSYEKL. The CDR3 protein is CASSPRTASNTEAFF. The CDR3 nucleotides are TGCGCCAGCAGCCCAAGGACAGCCTCGAACACTGAAGCTTTCTTT.

This rearrangement joins TRBV5-5 to TRBJ1-2, with a weak D call TRBD1 (6 bases). The V and J ends lost 3 bases and 0 bases respectively, with 12 bases between them. The CDR3 is made up of 15 amino acids. Germline-derived CDR1 and CDR2 are SGHKS and YYEKEE (reference sequence). Here the CDR3 reads CASSYPQGANYGYTF. CDR3 nucleotide sequence: TGTGCCAGCAGCTATCCACAGGGTGCTAACTATGGCTACACCTTC.

CDR3 residues: CASSPGGQYNEQFF. For the CDR3, the DNA is TGTGCCAGCAGCCCGGGGGGGCAATACAATGAGCAGTTCTTC. The V and J genes are TRBV5-6 and TRBJ2-1, with 8 bases matching TRBD2. Germline V gives CDR1 SGHDT, CDR2 YYEEEE. The CDR3 has 14 residues. Trimming took 4 bases from V and 4 from J; bases not matched to a gene: 4. Based on the CDR3 plus reference TRBV5-6 and TRBJ2-1, the full variable domain is DAGVTQSPTHLIKTRGQQVTLRCSPKSGHDTVSWYQQALGQGPQFIFQYYEEEERQRGNFPDRFSGHQFPNYSSELNVNALLLGDSALYLCASSPGGQYNEQFFGPGTRLTVL.

The CDR3, as DNA: TGTGCCAGCAGCCTGGGGACTAGCGGGAGGTACGAGCAGTACTTC. This codes for CASSLGTSGRYEQYF. The rearrangement joins TRBV7-2 to TRBJ2-7, with 15 positions matching TRBD2. Germline assignment: CDR1 SGHTA and CDR2 FQGNSA. V dropped 5 bases and J dropped 4; count of bases not matched to a gene: 3. This CDR3 contains 15 residues.

The chain uses TRBV9 and TRBJ1-2; 7 bases match TRBD1. CDR3 size: 14 residues. Germline values: CDR1 SGDLS, CDR2 YYNGEE. With V trimmed by 3 bases and J by 4 bases, 6 bases remained unmatched. This CDR3 reads CASSAGTDTYGYTF. DNA of the CDR3: TGTGCCAGCAGCGCGGGGACAGACACCTATGGCTACACCTTC.

V gene TRBV7-8 combines with J gene TRBJ2-1; weak D call: TRBD2 (6 bases). Germline V CDR1 and CDR2: SGHVS, FQNEAQ. The CDR3 has 15 residues. V dropped 5 bases and J dropped 4 bases, with 15 bases sitting between them. Written as DNA, the CDR3 is TGTGCCAGCAGCCCCTCGGCGGGGATTTACAATGAGCAGTTCTTC. Protein product: CASSPSAGIYNEQFF.

For this clone: An end of the junction does not agree with germline; a read error may underlie this. The chain couples TRBV27 to TRBJ1-2; 7 bases line up with TRBD1. The CDR3 runs 14 residues. The germline V gene has CDR1 MNHEY and CDR2 SMNVEV (reference sequence). This chain's CDR3 is CASSLSTGMNGYTF. In DNA, the CDR3 is TGTGCCAGCAGTCTATCGACAGGGATGAATGGCTACACCTTC.

The chain joins TRBV7-6 to TRBJ2-1; TRBD2 is a possible D gene (6 bases). There are 14 residues in the CDR3. Trimming took 1 base from V and 6 from J, leaving 10 bases between them. From germline, CDR1 is SGHVS and CDR2 FNYEAQ. The CDR3 DNA reads as TGTGCCAGCAGCTTAGTGGGGGGTTCCAATGAGCAGTTCTTC. It codes for CASSLVGGSNEQFF.

This chain uses TRBV5-1 with TRBJ2-7; 11 nucleotides line up with TRBD1. There are 17 residues in the CDR3. The V gene end was trimmed by 0 bases and the J gene end by 6 bases; junction bases not matched to a gene: 11. In germline, CDR1 is SGHRS, CDR2 YFSETQ. CDR3 nucleotides: TGCGCCAGCAGCTTGGTGGCCCAGGGGACAGGGGGACGCGAGCAGTACTTC. It is translated as CASSLVAQGTGGREQYF.

This clone occurred a few times. V usage is TRBV6-1 and J usage is TRBJ1-1; D ambiguous. Trimming left V 1 base short and J 5 bases short, with 8 bases between. This CDR3 region has 13 residues. Looked up from germline, CDR1 is MNHNS and CDR2 is SASEGT. CDR3 sequence reads: CASSEVGATEAFF. CDR3 bases: TGTGCCAGCAGTGAAGTGGGAGCAACTGAAGCTTTCTTT.

The chain links TRBV6-5 to TRBJ2-1; D gene uncertain. Trimming pared 0 bases from V and 3 bases from J, leaving 9 bases between. CDR1 and CDR2 (germline): MNHEY, SVGAGI. The CDR3 runs 15 residues. For the CDR3, the DNA is TGTGCCAGCAGTTACTCGATTAGTAGCTACAATGAGCAGTTCTTC. As protein: CASSYSISSYNEQFF.

This rearrangement joins TRBV10-3 to TRBJ1-2; D perhaps matches TRBD1 (5 bases). This CDR3 contains 14 residues. The germline V gene encodes CDR1 ENHRY and CDR2 SYGVKD. V lost 7 bases and J lost 4, with 16 bases in between. The DNA of the CDR3 is TGTGCCATCAACCTGGCGGGGGGAGCCTATGGCTACACCTTC. Translated: CAINLAGGAYGYTF.

This clone was detected only a few times. The chain couples TRBV10-1 to TRBJ2-5, with D possibly matching TRBD2 (5 bases). The last part of the DNA fits TRBJ2-7 better; the J call may be wrong. This CDR3 region has 13 residues. Germline values: CDR1 WNHNN, CDR2 SYGVQD (reference sequence). CDR3 in amino acids: CASLTKVSYEQYF. CDR3 nucleotides: TGCGCCAGCCTGACTAAAGTTTCCTACGAGCAGTACTTC.

The chain recombines TRBV19 with TRBJ1-1; D call uncertain. The CDR3 runs 11 residues. Trimming removed 1 base at V and 12 bases at J, with 9 bases between. Per germline, CDR1 LNHDA and CDR2 SQIVND (reference sequence). CDR3 residues: CASSIGGESFF. In DNA, the CDR3 is TGTGCCAGTAGTATAGGCGGGGAATCTTTCTTT.

This rearrangement joins TRBV14 to TRBJ2-1, with TRBD1 matching 7 bases. The ends lost 5 bases at V and 0 bases at J; junction bases unmatched: 4. CDR1 and CDR2 from the germline V gene are SGHDN and FVKESK. This CDR3 region has 15 residues. The DNA of the CDR3 is TGTGCCAGCAGCTGGACAGGTAGCTCCTACAATGAGCAGTTCTTC. Its protein is CASSWTGSSYNEQFF.

The chain uses TRBV10-3 and TRBJ2-7; the match to TRBD1 covers 9 bases. The CDR3 length is 14 residues. After removal of 6 bases from V and 5 bases from J, the junction contained 8 bases not matched to a gene. Germline V gives CDR1 ENHRY, CDR2 SYGVKD. CDR3 DNA: TGTGCCATCAGCCCCGGGACAGGGTTGCACGAGCAGTACTTC. This translates into CAISPGTGLHEQYF.

The chain is built from TRBV7-9 and TRBJ2-1, with unresolved D. Trimming stripped 4 bases from V and 6 bases from J, with 13 bases between. The germline V gene encodes CDR1 SEHNR and CDR2 FQNEAQ (reference sequence). The CDR3 spans 14 residues. The CDR3 nucleotides are TGTGCCAGCAGCTCCCTCTTAGCCGTCAATGAGCAGTTCTTC. It encodes CASSSLLAVNEQFF.

The V gene is TRBV4-2, the J gene TRBJ2-7, with 8 bases identical to TRBD2. The germline V gene has CDR1 LGHNA and CDR2 YNFKEQ. V was pared by 5 bases and J by 7 bases, with 4 bases of the junction left unmatched. The CDR3 is 12 amino acids. This CDR3 is CASSLTGGEQYF. The CDR3 DNA reads as TGTGCCAGCAGCTTGACGGGAGGGGAGCAGTACTTC.

This clone was seen a few times. This rearrangement joins TRBV19 to TRBJ1-3; D ambiguous. This CDR3 is built from 13 residues. The germline gives CDR1 LNHDA, CDR2 SQIVND (reference sequence). The V end was cut by 5 bases, the J end by 0 bases, with 5 bases between. The CDR3 region is CASSWSSGNTIYF. CDR3 sequence (DNA): TGTGCCAGTAGTTGGAGCTCTGGAAACACCATATATTTT.

The rearrangement joins TRBV19 to TRBJ1-1; D perhaps matches TRBD1 (5 bases). This CDR3 region has 15 residues. Germline CDR1 LNHDA, CDR2 SQIVND (reference sequence). Trimming removed 7 bases at V and 4 bases at J, with 19 bases between. The CDR3 here is CASTPGRGYSTEAFF. DNA of the CDR3: TGTGCCAGTACCCCGGGGAGGGGATATTCCACTGAAGCTTTCTTT.